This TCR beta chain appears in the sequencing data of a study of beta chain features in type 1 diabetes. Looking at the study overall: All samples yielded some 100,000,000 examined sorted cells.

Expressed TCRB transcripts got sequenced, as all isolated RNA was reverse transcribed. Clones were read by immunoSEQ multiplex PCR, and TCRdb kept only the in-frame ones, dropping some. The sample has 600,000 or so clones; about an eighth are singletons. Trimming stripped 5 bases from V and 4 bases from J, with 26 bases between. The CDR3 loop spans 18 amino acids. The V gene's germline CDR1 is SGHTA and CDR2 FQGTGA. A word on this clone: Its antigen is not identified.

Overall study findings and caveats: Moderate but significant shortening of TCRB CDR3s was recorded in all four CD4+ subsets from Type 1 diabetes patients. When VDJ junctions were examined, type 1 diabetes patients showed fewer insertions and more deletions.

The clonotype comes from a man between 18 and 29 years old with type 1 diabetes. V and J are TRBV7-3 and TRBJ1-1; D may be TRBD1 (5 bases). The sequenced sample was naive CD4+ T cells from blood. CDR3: CASSRVVGAALSGTEAFF. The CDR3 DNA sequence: TGTGCCAGCAGCCGGGTTGTAGGGGCAGCCCTCTCGGGCACTGAAGCTTTCTTT.